The TCR beta chain under discussion was sequenced for a study of T cells in Graves' hyperthyroidism and ophthalmopathy. This clonotype was seen ten or more times. The antigen remains unidentified. Study conclusions and caveats: Blood held most thyroid clonotypes expanded above 0.001 frequency. Ophthalmopathy was predicted by the model a median of 6.5 months ahead of onset.

The investigators amplified TCR beta CDR3 regions from RNA transcripts. First-round RT-PCR of the TCR CDR3 relied on the HTBI primer set. Via MiXCR, TCRdb re-called the multiplex PCR reads, giving one row per CDR3 protein. The sample has about 570,000 distinct CDR3 sequences; about half are singletons. Lactation, pregnancy, other autoimmune disease or uncontrolled infection excluded patients. The sequence derives from an adult woman with Graves' disease, either hyperthyroidism or ophthalmopathy (not recorded which). Input material: peripheral blood or thyroid tissue (not recorded which).

The CDR3 DNA reads TGTGCCAGCAGTGCCGGGCGGGACACCCATAATTCACCCCTCCACTTT. Encoded protein: CASSAGRDTHNSPLHF. This chain uses TRBV12-3 or TRBV12-4 with TRBJ1-6, with D tentatively TRBD1 (6 bases). CDR3 length: 16 residues. Deletions cut 5 bases from V and 5 bases from J, with 16 bases between.